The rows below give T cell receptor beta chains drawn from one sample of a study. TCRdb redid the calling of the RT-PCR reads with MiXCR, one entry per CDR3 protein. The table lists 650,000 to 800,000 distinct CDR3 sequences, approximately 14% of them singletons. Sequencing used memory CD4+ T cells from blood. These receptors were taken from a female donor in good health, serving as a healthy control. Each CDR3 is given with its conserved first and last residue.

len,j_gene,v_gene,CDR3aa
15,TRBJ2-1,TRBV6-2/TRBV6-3,CASSRSGSLANEQFF
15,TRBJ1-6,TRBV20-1,CSASPQGQGNSPLHF
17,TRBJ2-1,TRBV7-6,CASSSGSEGTLSGEQFF
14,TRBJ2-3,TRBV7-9,CASSLRQDGDTQYF
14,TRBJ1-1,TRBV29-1,CSVKTGSLNTEAFF
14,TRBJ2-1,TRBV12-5,CASGSGLPSDEQFF
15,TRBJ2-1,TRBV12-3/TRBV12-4,CASSFGGHPYNEQFF
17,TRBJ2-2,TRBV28,CASSLSAGHQNTGELFF
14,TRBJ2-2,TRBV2,CASSETSNTGELFF
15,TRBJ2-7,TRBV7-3,CASSTTGATSYEQYF
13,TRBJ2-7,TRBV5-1,CASSPGRTYEQYF
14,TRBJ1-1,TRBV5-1,CASRRTGDSTEAFF
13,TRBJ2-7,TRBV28,CASLAGGLYEQYF
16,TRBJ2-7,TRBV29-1,CSVGVRGDWYTYEQYF
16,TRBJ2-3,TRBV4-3,CASSQDRRGGRDTQYF
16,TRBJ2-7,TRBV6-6,CASSYRKGQGKYEQYF
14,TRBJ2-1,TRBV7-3,CASSPGGRYNEQFF
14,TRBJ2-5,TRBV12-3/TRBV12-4,CASSLRGGGETQYF
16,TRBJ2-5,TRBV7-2,CASSAGTSGIQETQYF
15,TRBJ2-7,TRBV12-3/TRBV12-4,CASSPSGGVSYEQYF
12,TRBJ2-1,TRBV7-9,CASSSEWNEQFF
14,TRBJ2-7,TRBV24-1,CATSRAALTYEQYF
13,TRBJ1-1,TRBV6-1,CASTGGQAPEAFF
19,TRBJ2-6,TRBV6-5,CASSYSMDRMGSGANVLTF
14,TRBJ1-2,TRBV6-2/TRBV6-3,CASRSTGSSFGYTF
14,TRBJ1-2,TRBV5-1,CASSLADPNYGYTF
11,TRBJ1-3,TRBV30,CAWAGGNTIYF
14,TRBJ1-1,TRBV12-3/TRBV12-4,CASSAQGGLTEAFF
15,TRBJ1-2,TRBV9,CASSVGGRGSEGYTF
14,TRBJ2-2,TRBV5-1,CASSGTSDTGELFF
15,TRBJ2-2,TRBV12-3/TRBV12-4,CASSLGQVNTGELFF
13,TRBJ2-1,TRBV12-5,CASGLGGGSEQFF
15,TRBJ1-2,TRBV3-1,CASSPGTGRSYGYTF
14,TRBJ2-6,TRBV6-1,CAIRHLSGANVLTF
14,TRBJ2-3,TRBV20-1,CSAPGRSGGDTQYF
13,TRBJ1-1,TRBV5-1,CASSFDGSTEAFF
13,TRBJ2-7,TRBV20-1,CSASSLHSYEQYF
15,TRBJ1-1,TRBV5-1,CASSPLTGTDTEAFF
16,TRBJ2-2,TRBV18,CASSPNRVPNTGELFF
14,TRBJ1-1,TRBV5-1,CASGKDRLNTEAFF
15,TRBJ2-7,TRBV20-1,CSARDRRTGPYEQYF
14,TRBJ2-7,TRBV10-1,CASSEYRQAGEQYF
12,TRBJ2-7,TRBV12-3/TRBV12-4,CASSSPPSEQYF
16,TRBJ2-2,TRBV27,CASSLSGSGGSGELFF
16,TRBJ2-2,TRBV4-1,CASSQSNRANTGELFF
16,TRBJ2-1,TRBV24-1,CATSDLRQDSDNEQFF
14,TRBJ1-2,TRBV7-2,CASSSGERNYGYTF
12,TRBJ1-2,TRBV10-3,CAIRMSWGEYTF
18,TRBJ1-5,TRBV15,CATSRGRGSGYSNQPQHF
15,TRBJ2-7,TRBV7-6,CASSPSRVQEYEQYF
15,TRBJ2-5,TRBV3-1,CASSQGSHSQETQYF
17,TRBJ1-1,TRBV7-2,CASSLRDRGTLNTEAFF
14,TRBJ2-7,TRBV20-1,CSAFQGALAYEQYF
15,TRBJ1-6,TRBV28,CASRYRGPANSPLHF